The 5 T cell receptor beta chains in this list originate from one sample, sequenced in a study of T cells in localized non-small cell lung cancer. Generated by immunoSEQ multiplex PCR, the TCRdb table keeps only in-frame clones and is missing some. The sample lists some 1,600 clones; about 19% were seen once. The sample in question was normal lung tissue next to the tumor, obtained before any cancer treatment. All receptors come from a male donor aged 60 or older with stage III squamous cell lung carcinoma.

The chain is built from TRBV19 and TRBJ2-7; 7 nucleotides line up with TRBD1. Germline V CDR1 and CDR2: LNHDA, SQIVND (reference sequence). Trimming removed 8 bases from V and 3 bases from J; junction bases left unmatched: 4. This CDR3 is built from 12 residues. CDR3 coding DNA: TGTGCCAGTCGGGACAGAAACTACGAGCAGTACTTC. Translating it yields CASRDRNYEQYF.

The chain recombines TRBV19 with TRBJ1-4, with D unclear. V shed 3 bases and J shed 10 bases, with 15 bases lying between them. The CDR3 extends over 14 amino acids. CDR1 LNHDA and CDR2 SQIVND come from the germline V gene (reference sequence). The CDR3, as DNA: TGTGCCAGTAGTATGGAGGGCCGGTCGAGAAAACTGTTTTTT. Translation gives CASSMEGRSRKLFF.

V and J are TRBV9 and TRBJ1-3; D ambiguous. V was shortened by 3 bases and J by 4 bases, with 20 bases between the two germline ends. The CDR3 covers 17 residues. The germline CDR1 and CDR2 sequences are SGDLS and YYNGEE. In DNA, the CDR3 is TGTGCCAGCAGCGCCCCACTAGACCCCTCAGAAGGAAACACCATATATTTT. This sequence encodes CASSAPLDPSEGNTIYF.

This CDR3 reads CASSFEGLTDTQYF. CDR3 sequence (DNA): TGTGCCAGCAGCTTCGAGGGGTTAACAGATACGCAGTATTTT. This sequence joins TRBV11-3 and TRBJ2-3; D possibly uses TRBD1 or TRBD2 (5 bases each). This CDR3 comprises 14 residues. Germline values: CDR1 SGHNT, CDR2 YENEEA. V gave up 3 bases and J gave up 3 bases, with 10 bases separating them. The whole variable domain, filled in from reference TRBV11-3 and TRBJ2-3, reads EAGVVQSPRYKIIEKKQPVAFWCNPISGHNTLYWYLQNLGQGPELLIRYENEEAVDDSQLPKDRFSAERLKGVDSTLKIQPAELGDSAVYLCASSFEGLTDTQYFGPGTRLTVL.

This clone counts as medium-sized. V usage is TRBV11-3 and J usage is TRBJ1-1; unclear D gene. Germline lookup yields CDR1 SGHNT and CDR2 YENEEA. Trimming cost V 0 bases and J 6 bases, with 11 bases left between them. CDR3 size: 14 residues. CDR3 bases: TGTGCCAGCAGCTTAGATCGGTATGGGTCTGAAGCTTTCTTT. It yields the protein CASSLDRYGSEAFF.